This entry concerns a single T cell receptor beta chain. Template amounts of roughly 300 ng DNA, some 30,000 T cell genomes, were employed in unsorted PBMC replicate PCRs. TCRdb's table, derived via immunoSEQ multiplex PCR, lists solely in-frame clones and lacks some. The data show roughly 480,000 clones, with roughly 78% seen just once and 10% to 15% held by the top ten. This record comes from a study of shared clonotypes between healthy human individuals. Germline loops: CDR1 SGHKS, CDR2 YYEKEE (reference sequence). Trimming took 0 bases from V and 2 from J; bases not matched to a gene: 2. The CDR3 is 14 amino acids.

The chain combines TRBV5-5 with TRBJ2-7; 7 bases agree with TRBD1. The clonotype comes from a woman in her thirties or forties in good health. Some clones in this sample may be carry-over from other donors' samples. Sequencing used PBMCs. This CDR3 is CASSLATGPYEQYF. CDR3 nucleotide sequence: TGTGCCAGCAGCTTGGCGACAGGGCCCTACGAGCAGTACTTC.